A single sample gave rise to the 11 T cell receptor beta chains below, sequenced in a study of tumour-infiltrating T cells in Burkitt lymphoma. Sequencing used immunoSEQ multiplex PCR; TCRdb keeps in-frame clones, though not all of them. This sample has under 8,000 clones, with around 10% found just once. Sequences were obtained from tumor tissue. The source is a human donor with diffuse large B-cell lymphoma.

The V gene is TRBV7-2, the J gene TRBJ1-2; 8 bases line up with TRBD1. The germline gives CDR1 SGHTA, CDR2 FQGNSA. The CDR3 has 14 amino acids. J gave up 3 bases and V 6 bases, and 6 bases lay outside the gene matches. CDR3 sequence: CASRQTTGDYGYTF. CDR3 bases: TGTGCCAGCAGACAGACGACAGGGGACTATGGCTACACCTTC.

This clone appeared a few times. This rearrangement joins TRBV7-8 to TRBJ1-1, with D tentatively TRBD1 (5 bases). Germline V CDR1 and CDR2: SGHVS, FQNEAQ. The CDR3 extends over 14 amino acids. V lost 1 base, J lost 8 bases, and 14 bases lay in between. CDR3 loop: CASSLGGPRREAFF. The DNA for the CDR3 is TGTGCCAGCAGCTTAGGGGGACCTCGCAGAGAAGCTTTCTTT. Complete variable domain (other parts from reference TRBV7-8 and TRBJ1-1): GAGVSQSPRYKVAKRGQDVALRCDPISGHVSLFWYQQALGQGPEFLTYFQNEAQLDKSGLPSDRFFAERPEGSVSTLKIQRTQQEDSAVYLCASSLGGPRREAFFGQGTRLTVV.

The chain uses TRBV7-6 and TRBJ2-5; TRBD1 or TRBD2 may be the D gene (5 bases each). Germline V gene data show CDR1 as SGHVS and CDR2 as FNYEAQ. Between the trimmed V and J ends, which lost 1 base and 4 bases, there was a span of 10 bases. This CDR3 spans 14 amino acids. CDR3 loop: CASSLGGSRETQYF. For the CDR3, the DNA is TGTGCCAGCAGCTTAGGGGGGTCCCGAGAGACCCAGTACTTC. The variable domain in full, completed from reference TRBV7-6 and TRBJ2-5, reads GAGVSQSPRYKVTKRGQDVALRCDPISGHVSLYWYRQALGQGPEFLTYFNYEAQQDKSGLPNDRFSAERPEGSISTLTIQRTEQRDSAMYRCASSLGGSRETQYFGPGTRLLVL.

This clone was detected a few times. The rearrangement joins TRBV7-9 to TRBJ2-2; D is unclear. Looked up from germline, CDR1 is SEHNR and CDR2 is FQNEAQ (reference sequence). V lost 5 bases to trimming and J lost 0 bases, with 10 bases between them. The CDR3 loop spans 15 amino acids. The CDR3 is CASSNRPANTGELFF. CDR3 sequence (DNA): TGTGCCAGCAGCAACCGGCCCGCGAACACCGGGGAGCTGTTTTTT.

Comment on this clone: One junction end disagrees with the germline gene, perhaps due to a read error. V is TRBV7-9 and J is TRBJ1-5, with TRBD1 matching 7 bases. The germline CDR1 and CDR2 sequences are SEHNR and FQNEAQ (reference sequence). There are 13 residues in the CDR3. The CDR3 spells CASSPDRVQSQHF. CDR3 sequence (DNA): TGTGCCAGCAGCCCCGACAGGGTTCAGTCCCAGCATTTT.

This chain links TRBV6-5 with TRBJ1-4, with D unclear. V lost 0 bases and J 7 bases, leaving 9 bases between the germline ends. Germline V gene lookup returns CDR1 MNHEY and CDR2 SVGAGI. This CDR3 comprises 14 residues. CDR3 residues: CASSYSATPEKLFF. The DNA of the CDR3 is TGTGCCAGCAGTTACTCCGCGACTCCTGAAAAACTGTTTTTT.

The gene calls are TRBV30 and TRBJ1-1, with D perhaps TRBD1 (5 bases). The germline V gene encodes CDR1 GTSNPN and CDR2 SVGIG (reference sequence). V lost 4 bases and J lost 5, with 17 bases in between. This CDR3 has 14 residues. The CDR3 nucleotides are TGTGCCTGGACCCTCACGACAAGGGGAACTGAAGCTTTCTTT. Translating it yields CAWTLTTRGTEAFF.

This clone was seen only a few times. CDR3 DNA sequence: TGTGCCAGCAGCCCAGGGTTCGGAGGGGACACTGAAGCTTTCTTT. It is translated as CASSPGFGGDTEAFF. The chain carries TRBV5-6 and TRBJ1-1, with D possibly being TRBD1 (5 bases). This CDR3 comprises 15 residues. Germline CDR1 SGHDT, CDR2 YYEEEE. With 4 bases removed from V and 3 bases from J, the gap between germline ends came to 16 bases.

A word on this clone: The junction departs from germline at one end; a sequencing error may be responsible. The V gene is TRBV19, the J gene TRBJ2-1, with TRBD2 matching 7 bases. CDR3 length equals 12 residues. Germline CDR1 reads LNHDA; CDR2 reads SQIVND (reference sequence). The CDR3 DNA follows: TGTGCCAGTAGTATGGGAGGGTATGAGCAATTCTTC. Its protein is CASSMGGYEQFF.

This clone has more than one count but fewer than ten. The rearrangement joins TRBV7-2 to TRBJ2-5; tentative D call: TRBD2 (7 bases). Trimming pared 1 base from V and 5 bases from J, leaving 14 bases between. Germline V gene lookup returns CDR1 SGHTA and CDR2 FQGNSA. The CDR3 is 15 residues long. In DNA form, the CDR3 reads TGTGCCAGCAGCTTAGTGCGGGGGCGCTTTGAGACCCAGTACTTC. This encodes CASSLVRGRFETQYF.

This clone was detected only a few times. The rearrangement uses TRBV9 and TRBJ2-1; no firm D call. The CDR3 sequence is 13 residues long. CDR1 is SGDLS, CDR2 YYNGEE, per germline. The ends were cut back, 3 bases at V and 7 bases at J, with 11 bases in the middle. The CDR3 DNA reads as TGTGCCAGCAGCGCCGACTCCCATAATGAGCAGTTCTTC. Translated, it gives CASSADSHNEQFF.